These 23 T cell receptor beta chains share one sample of origin, sequenced in a study of vaccination effects on CD4 cells after COVID-19. Sequenced by immunoSEQ multiplex PCR; TCRdb stores in-frame clones only, minus some. The table lists around 53,000 clones, over 60% of them singletons. These TCRs are of unknown antigen specificity. The authors isolated CD4+ T cells after about 10 days of culture. The person had a PCR-confirmed SARS-CoV-2 infection during March to December 2020. Participants were given two doses of BNT162b2 or mRNA-1273 vaccine. The source was CD4+ T cells from PBMCs cultured without peptide, collected after COVID-19 vaccination. The receptors come from a human donor who had a prior SARS-CoV-2 infection.

The chain joins TRBV4-3 to TRBJ2-3; no clear D gene. CDR1 is LGHNA and CDR2 is YSLEER in the germline V gene. The CDR3 is 14 amino acids. Trimming took off 1 base at V and 5 bases at J, with 10 bases between the two ends. The CDR3 DNA reads TGCGCCAGCAGCCAAGGCCACCCCGGAGATACGCAGTATTTT. It codes for CASSQGHPGDTQYF.

The CDR3 region has the DNA TGTGCCAGCAGTGGACAGATAAATTCACCCCTCCACTTT. It specifies CASSGQINSPLHF. The chain couples TRBV2 to TRBJ1-6; a possible D gene is TRBD1 (5 bases). The germline CDR1 and CDR2 sequences are SNHLY and FYNNEI. This CDR3 has 13 amino acids. Trimming removed 4 bases at V and 7 bases at J, with 8 bases between.

This chain links TRBV5-1 with TRBJ1-2, with 7 bases that match TRBD1. CDR1 is SGHRS and CDR2 is YFSETQ in the germline V gene. The CDR3 sequence is 15 residues long. The V gene end was trimmed by 4 bases and the J gene end by 2 bases; junction bases not matched to a gene: 8. The CDR3 DNA reads TGCGCCAGCAGCCCGACAGGGCACGGCAACTATGGCTACACCTTC. Translated: CASSPTGHGNYGYTF.

This clone was observed once. The V and J genes are TRBV5-4 and TRBJ2-1; either TRBD1 or TRBD2 may fit D (5 bases each). V was cut by 0 bases and J by 0 bases, with 7 bases left in between. CDR1 is SGHNT, CDR2 YYREEE, per germline (reference sequence). The CDR3 has 15 residues. CDR3 coding DNA: TGTGCCAGCAGCTTGGGGGGGAACTCCTACAATGAGCAGTTCTTC. Amino acids: CASSLGGNSYNEQFF.

V gene TRBV19 combines with J gene TRBJ2-7; TRBD1 or TRBD2 may be the D gene (5 bases each). V was clipped by 5 bases and J by 7 bases, with 18 bases between them. CDR1 and CDR2 (germline): LNHDA, SQIVND (reference sequence). CDR3 length equals 14 residues. CDR3 nucleotide sequence: TGTGCCAGTAGTCCGAGGAAAGGATGGGGGGAGCAGTACTTC. Residues: CASSPRKGWGEQYF.

Only one count was recorded for this clone. The chain combines TRBV5-1 with TRBJ1-6, with TRBD1 identical over 10 bases. CDR1 is SGHRS, CDR2 YFSETQ, per germline. The CDR3 extends over 14 amino acids. Losses at the gene ends were 4 bases for V and 8 bases for J; bases not matched to a gene: 3. CDR3 nucleotide sequence: TGCGCCAGCAGCCGGACAGGGGGGGATTCACCCCTCCACTTT. This translates into CASSRTGGDSPLHF.

The V call is TRBV5-1, the J call TRBJ2-5; D gene ambiguous. CDR3 size: 14 residues. Trimming shortened V by 0 bases and J by 2 bases, and 8 bases separated the two germline ends. Germline lookup yields CDR1 SGHRS and CDR2 YFSETQ. The CDR3 coding sequence is TGCGCCAGCAGCTTGGTTAGCAGGCAAGAGACCCAGTACTTC. It encodes CASSLVSRQETQYF.

In its sample, this clone was seen a few times. The chain recombines TRBV18 with TRBJ1-5, with a possible D match to TRBD1 (6 bases). Germline CDR1 reads KGHSH; CDR2 reads LQKENI. The V gene lost 2 bases and the J gene lost 7 bases, with 12 bases spanning the gap. CDR3 length equals 14 residues. CDR3 sequence: CASSPTGSGQPQHF. DNA of the CDR3: TGTGCCAGCTCACCAACAGGGTCGGGACAGCCCCAGCATTTT.

CDR3: CSASVGGEPYEQYF. The DNA of the CDR3 is TGCAGTGCTAGTGTTGGGGGGGAACCATACGAGCAGTACTTC. V usage is TRBV20-1 and J usage is TRBJ2-7; TRBD2 matches at 7 bases. Germline V gene sequence: CDR1 DFQATT, CDR2 SNEGSKA (reference sequence). V was clipped by 3 bases and J by 4 bases; unmatched bases: 9. The CDR3 runs 14 residues.

The chain carries TRBV6-6 and TRBJ2-5; D may be TRBD1 or TRBD2 (6 bases each). The V and J ends lost 6 bases and 5 bases respectively, with 13 bases between them. This CDR3 has 13 residues. From germline, CDR1 is MNHNY and CDR2 SVGAGI (reference sequence). Here the CDR3 reads CASSGSGAETQYF. CDR3 coding DNA: TGTGCCAGCAGCGGATCGGGGGCGGAGACCCAGTACTTC.

The rearrangement links TRBV27 to TRBJ2-7; D uncertain. This CDR3 has 13 residues. V was trimmed by 2 bases and J by 3 bases, leaving 8 bases between them. Germline CDR1 and CDR2: MNHEY and SMNVEV (reference sequence). Here the CDR3 reads CASSLRRSYEQYF. The CDR3 region has the DNA TGTGCCAGCAGTTTACGACGGAGCTACGAGCAGTACTTC.

This chain links TRBV2 with TRBJ1-2; D remains unclear. The germline V gene encodes CDR1 SNHLY and CDR2 FYNNEI. V gave up 4 bases and J gave up 8 bases, with 14 bases separating them. This CDR3 is 13 amino acids long. CDR3 protein: CASSVNSVTGYTF. The CDR3, as DNA: TGTGCCAGCAGTGTAAACAGCGTAACGGGCTACACCTTC.

This chain joins TRBV4-1 and TRBJ1-4; D gene ambiguous. V lost 0 bases, J lost 8 bases, and 10 bases lay in between. In germline, CDR1 is MGHRA, CDR2 YSYEKL. The CDR3 loop spans 14 amino acids. The CDR3, as DNA: TGCGCCAGCAGCCAAGATTGGGTGGAGGAAAAACTGTTTTTT. It codes for CASSQDWVEEKLFF.

The DNA for the CDR3 is TGTGCCACCAGTGCAGCCAAGCGGGGGTACACAGATACGCAGTATTTT. This translates into CATSAAKRGYTDTQYF. This rearrangement joins TRBV24-1 to TRBJ2-3; 8 bases fit TRBD2. V shed 5 bases and J 2 bases; nucleotides not matched to a gene: 8. Germline V gene data show CDR1 as KGHDR and CDR2 as SFDVKD. This CDR3 region has 16 residues.

The CDR3 DNA is TGTGCCAGCAGTTGGAATGACAGGCCAGTGACAGATACGCAGTATTTT. Protein: CASSWNDRPVTDTQYF. This chain joins TRBV27 and TRBJ2-3; weak D call: TRBD1 (6 bases). Per germline, CDR1 MNHEY and CDR2 SMNVEV (reference sequence). This CDR3 contains 16 residues. V was pared by 4 bases and J by 3 bases, with 17 bases between.

Here the CDR3 reads CASSGGPGQGVNEAFF. CDR3 nucleotides: TGTGCCAGCAGCGGGGGCCCGGGACAGGGTGTTAATGAAGCTTTCTTT. This chain joins TRBV9 and TRBJ1-1, with 9 bases that match TRBD1. Germline V CDR1 and CDR2: SGDLS, YYNGEE. The CDR3 is made up of 16 amino acids. The junction had 13 bases not matched to a gene; V was cut back by 3 bases and J by 7 bases.

The J gene is TRBJ1-5, the V gene TRBV19, with 8 bases fitting TRBD1. This CDR3 region has 20 residues. J was trimmed by 1 base and V by 0 bases; bases with no gene match: 14. The germline V gene encodes CDR1 LNHDA and CDR2 SQIVND (reference sequence). The CDR3 here is CASSIDRETGVGSSNQPQHF. CDR3 bases: TGTGCCAGTAGTATAGATCGTGAGACAGGGGTAGGAAGCAGCAATCAGCCCCAGCATTTT.

V usage is TRBV7-9 and J usage is TRBJ2-3, with D possibly being TRBD1 or TRBD2 (5 bases each). Germline CDR1 SEHNR, CDR2 FQNEAQ (reference sequence). Trimming removed 2 bases at V and 5 bases at J, with 14 bases between. The CDR3 length is 15 residues. Written as DNA, the CDR3 is TGTGCCAGCAGCTTATTTGGGACGGAAGGAGATACGCAGTATTTT. Translation gives CASSLFGTEGDTQYF.

The chain uses TRBV29-1 and TRBJ2-2; D tentatively fits TRBD1 or TRBD2 (5 bases each). The V gene's germline CDR1 is SQVTM and CDR2 ANQGSEA. The V end lost 7 bases, the J end lost 7 bases, and 16 bases lay between the germline ends. The CDR3 runs to 13 residues. The CDR3 reads CSALGPNIGELFF. DNA of the CDR3: TGCAGCGCCTTGGGACCTAATATCGGGGAGCTGTTTTTT.

The rearrangement joins TRBV6-5 to TRBJ2-1; TRBD2 is a possible D gene (7 bases). With 10 bases removed from V and 3 bases from J, the gap between germline ends came to 19 bases. CDR3 size: 15 residues. Germline V gene lookup returns CDR1 MNHEY and CDR2 SVGAGI. The CDR3 protein is CATATTGGNYNEQFF. In nucleotides, the CDR3 is TGTGCCACCGCCACTACGGGGGGCAACTACAATGAGCAGTTCTTC.

The rearrangement joins TRBV19 to TRBJ1-6; TRBD1 agrees at 7 bases. Germline CDR1 LNHDA, CDR2 SQIVND (reference sequence). The CDR3 is 17 amino acids. The V gene end was trimmed by 3 bases and the J gene end by 0 bases; junction bases not matched to a gene: 5. The CDR3 nucleotides are TGTGCCAGTAGTATCGGGACAGTCAGCTCCTATAATTCACCCCTCCACTTT. This encodes CASSIGTVSSYNSPLHF.

This clone was recorded only once. The V call is TRBV5-1, the J call TRBJ1-6, with a possible D match to TRBD1 (5 bases). The ends were cut back, 4 bases at V and 1 base at J, with 12 bases in the middle. Germline CDR1 SGHRS, CDR2 YFSETQ. The CDR3 has 16 amino acids. This chain's CDR3 is CASSPNRGSYNSPLHF. In DNA form, the CDR3 reads TGCGCCAGCAGCCCAAACCGGGGGTCCTATAATTCACCCCTCCACTTT.

This sequence joins TRBV18 and TRBJ1-2; the D is unclear. Trimming took off 4 bases at V and 6 bases at J, with 12 bases between the two ends. There are 13 residues in the CDR3. In germline, CDR1 is KGHSH, CDR2 LQKENI. The CDR3 DNA is TGTGCCAGCTCACTTCAGGAGGGCGATGGCTACACCTTC. Its protein product is CASSLQEGDGYTF.